A selection of T cell receptor beta chains follows, all from one sample in a study of T-cell reconstitution after alpha-beta-depleted transplantation in children. In TCRdb, the PCR reads were re-called with MiXCR into one record per CDR3 protein. There are a few hundred thousand distinct CDR3 sequences in the sample; 25% to 30% occur only once, and 30% to 40% lies in the top ten. The specimen comprised PBMCs, sampled before TCRalphabeta/CD19-depleted stem cell transplant. All receptors come from a boy in the first two years of life with Wiskott-Aldrich syndrome, due to receive a stem cell transplant. The CDR3 runs from the conserved cysteine through the conserved F or W. D genes are given only for firm matches.

d_gene,j_gene,v_gene,CDR3aa
-,TRBJ2-1,TRBV20-1,CSARVGTRYEQFF
TRBD1,TRBJ2-7,TRBV30,CACRDRGPSSYEQYF
-,TRBJ1-5,TRBV5-1,CASSLLPPQGNQPQHF
TRBD2,TRBJ2-5,TRBV7-6,CASSLGSSGLGETQYF
-,TRBJ2-3,TRBV5-1,CASDTGGDTQYF
-,TRBJ1-1,TRBV19,CASSMAGTEAFF
TRBD1,TRBJ2-6,TRBV4-2,CASSQGGGQGIGANVLTF
-,TRBJ2-1,TRBV12-3/TRBV12-4,CASSFLGRPFF
TRBD1,TRBJ1-3,TRBV12-3/TRBV12-4,CASTEGGTDTIYF
-,TRBJ2-1,TRBV13,CASSLRVLEEQFF
TRBD1,TRBJ1-1,TRBV5-1,CASSLDRGKDTEAFF
-,TRBJ1-6,TRBV9,CASSVGQARNSPLHF
-,TRBJ2-1,TRBV20-1,CSAGGPPGKQFF
-,TRBJ2-1,TRBV9,CASSPQGQLSYNEQFF
TRBD2,TRBJ2-7,TRBV27,CASSLSWLAGFGIYEQYF
-,TRBJ2-1,TRBV6-6,CAGQGSAYNEQFF
-,TRBJ1-1,TRBV5-1,CASSFGSGGGTEAFF
TRBD1,TRBJ1-1,TRBV14,CASSPRTGGLSEAFF
-,TRBJ2-1,TRBV18,CASSPRPVNEQFF
-,TRBJ2-3,TRBV5-5,CASSLGRAAFSTDTQYF
-,TRBJ2-2,TRBV5-1,CASSPGPRGGELFF
TRBD2,TRBJ2-1,TRBV12-3/TRBV12-4,CASRQQVGAGGEQFF
-,TRBJ2-7,TRBV10-2,CASSALTPSYEQYF
TRBD1,TRBJ1-1,TRBV20-1,CSARGAGGENTEAFF
TRBD1,TRBJ1-4,TRBV5-1,CASSKDRTGEKLFF
-,TRBJ1-2,TRBV18,CASSPSPDANYGYTF
-,TRBJ1-5,TRBV5-6,CASSLSAGISNQPQHF
TRBD1,TRBJ1-1,TRBV27,CASKGARSEAFF
-,TRBJ2-3,TRBV28,CASEEGDTQYF
-,TRBJ1-3,TRBV10-3,CAISDTASSGNTIYF
TRBD1,TRBJ2-7,TRBV9,CASSEGAEGTAYYEQYF
-,TRBJ1-1,TRBV20-1,CSAGRGHLNTEAFF
-,TRBJ1-3,TRBV11-2,CASSRYIGTASGNTIYF
TRBD1,TRBJ2-5,TRBV24-1,CATSDPPGQMHQETQYF
TRBD1,TRBJ2-7,TRBV5-1,CASSLGTGYEQYF
-,TRBJ2-1,TRBV10-3,CAIRSSVVGNEQFF
TRBD2,TRBJ2-3,TRBV7-3,CASSLRASGRDGTQYF
-,TRBJ2-1,TRBV7-9,CASSPRHNEQFF
-,TRBJ2-1,TRBV7-6,CASSPLSWVRRDNEQFF
-,TRBJ2-7,TRBV29-1,CSVGLTYEQYF
-,TRBJ1-4,TRBV7-9,CASSFSTLANEKLFF
-,TRBJ2-7,TRBV6-5,CASSYGGLGSYEQYF
-,TRBJ1-2,TRBV20-1,CSARPGLGGYTF
-,TRBJ2-7,TRBV15,CATSPRGDSYEQYF
TRBD1,TRBJ1-6,TRBV9,CASSRSRSGTGSYNSPLHF
TRBD2,TRBJ2-1,TRBV5-1,CASSLRLALDYNEQFF
TRBD2,TRBJ2-1,TRBV7-9,CASSPQTSASYNEQFF
-,TRBJ1-5,TRBV6-2/TRBV6-3,CASSYSMGGSRSNQPQHF
TRBD1,TRBJ2-5,TRBV12-3/TRBV12-4,CASSPDREQETQYF
TRBD2,TRBJ2-7,TRBV7-9,CASSSGLTPYEQYF
-,TRBJ2-7,TRBV10-3,CAISDERRFYEQYF
TRBD2,TRBJ2-1,TRBV27,CASSFALGLAGGQNEQFF
TRBD1,TRBJ1-1,TRBV10-3,CASRQGGGNTEAFF
TRBD2,TRBJ2-7,TRBV20-1,CSAREGGPSYEQYF